Sequencing of this TCR beta chain was carried out in a study of metastatic and nonmetastatic thyroid tumors. For the study at large: Where malignant and benign thyroid patients were concerned, repertoires were compared across blood and tumor or nodule tissue.

CDR3 length: 12 amino acids. Germline CDR1 and CDR2: MNHNS and SASEGT. V was clipped by 8 bases and J by 2 bases, with 10 bases between them. Findings and caveats of the study: Malignant thyroid tumors reportedly exceeded benign nodules significantly in TCR beta diversity, with the difference appearing in blood and tumor.

Authors' analysis steps: The authors used CDR3 differences across clinicopathological groups to build a distant-metastasis classifier for papillary thyroid cancer. TCRdb re-called the PCR reads via MiXCR. TCRdb, not the authors, supplied the V and J calls. The sample carries about 92,000 clones, 15% recorded once. A few counts support this clone. Its antigen is currently unknown. All patients were treatment-naive before thyroid surgery. Sequencing used blood. The V gene is TRBV6-1, the J gene TRBJ2-7, with D possibly TRBD1 on 5 matching bases. The sequence came from a female donor with papillary thyroid cancer or a benign thyroid nodule (not recorded which). Some clones in this sample may be carry-over from other donors' samples. The CDR3 bases are TGTGCCAGCGGAACAGGACCCTACGAGCAGTACGTC. This encodes CASGTGPYEQYV.